This T cell receptor beta chain was recorded in a study of blood T cell repertoires in COVID-19 (dated by TCRdb to the early 2020s). Describing the broader study: Samples from collaborators originated in the United States, Italy and Spain and spanned both the acute and convalescent phases of COVID-19. The prospective study material was composed of cDNA or gDNA derived from T cells, B-cell-depleted T cells, or PBMCs. Subjects who had been exposed to COVID-19, were actively infected with it, or had recovered from it provided the deeply sampled blood TCRbeta repertoires that made up the dataset. The repertoires were made available in a free public database intended to serve as a resource for research on the immune response to SARS-CoV-2. Samples came from the ongoing ImmuneRACE study (first 160 participants) plus 1,254 subjects from 6 global collaborators. The sample metadata nearly always contained a de-identified subject ID, COVID-19 status, age in years and sex. Where available, HLA class I and class II types were taken from metadata supplied by the sample provider and were not determined by assay-based typing. The paper as a whole reports these results and caveats: Clinical and demographic metadata were provided uncurated, with the amount varying by source and participant.

The immunoSEQ Assay, a bias-controlled multiplex PCR, was used to amplify TCRbeta CDR3 regions from genomic DNA. The authors processed their data as follows. The number of nucleated cells in each sample was estimated by amplification of reference gene primers within the assay. To quantify the absolute abundance of each unique TCRbeta CDR3 rearrangement, sequence reads were collapsed and filtered. Productive Simpson clonality was computed per sample as the square root of Simpson's diversity index over productive rearrangements. The clones in this table, taken by TCRdb from immuneACCESS, are in-frame only. Not every clone is retained; where verified, under half of the shortfall comes from an unresolved V gene, and the cause of the rest is unknown. D and trimming were read from the DNA, whereas the V and J calls and clone size are those reported in that table. For this sample there are about 200,000 clones; 82% appear just once. About 5% of the sample is in the top ten clones.

In the prospective study, participants were 18 to 89 years old, resided in about two dozen geographic areas of the United States, and were enrolled through a virtual design. In the prospective study, participants were assigned to cohorts based on the clinical history participants reported in a screening survey and a study questionnaire. In the prospective study, whole blood, serum and a nasopharyngeal or oropharyngeal swab were collected from each participant by mobile phlebotomists. Participants in the prospective study had the option to provide additional blood draws and questionnaires over a roughly 2-month period. Prospective study blood samples were shipped either frozen or at room temperature before DNA extraction. Spanning cysteine to phenylalanine, the CDR3 consists of 15 amino acids. The read is trimmed to its CDR3 DNA, 45 bases read in frame from base 1. The germline V and J ends show losses of 4 bases and 4 bases respectively, and no gene match explains 10 bases of the junction. The germline V gene supplies CDR1 SGHRS and CDR2 YFSETQ.

On this clone: This receptor's antigen is unknown. No base-level quality is on record; no much larger clone is a single base apart.

Sequencing input: PBMCs or T cells enriched from blood (not recorded which). The rearrangement combines TRBV5-1 with TRBJ1-2; 7 central bases correspond to TRBD1. This TCR was sampled from a woman aged 55-70 years with acute COVID-19. The bases read TGCGCCAGCAGCGTGACCGGGACAGCAAGCTATGGCTACACCTTC. Its protein product is CASSVTGTASYGYTF.